This T cell receptor (beta chain) originates from a study of tumor-infiltrating lymphocytes in primary liver carcinoma. Study observations and caveats: Among the pair types, tumor region pairs showed more overlap than tumor-adjacent and tumor-blood pairs.

This CDR3 contains 17 residues. Looked up from germline, CDR1 is LGHNA and CDR2 is YNFKEQ. Co-extraction yielded RNA and DNA from roughly 21-30 mg of unsorted bulk tissue. Tumor regions sampled: superior, inferior, left, right poles, and centre. All tumor specimens exceeded 75% viable tumor cells. With respect to this clonotype: What it recognizes is unknown. Mismatch with germline at one junction end may stem from a read error.

TCR beta cDNA was made from approximately 500 ng total RNA with a constant-region primer. TCR beta libraries came from three nested multiplex PCR rounds using slightly modified ARM-PCR. The first two PCR rounds used TRBV1-TRBV30 primers with a Cbeta primer, roughly 10 cycles each. TCRdb analysed the multiplex PCR reads with MiXCR anew, one entry per CDR3 protein. Of 40,000 to 55,000 distinct CDR3 sequences in the sample, 71% were seen once. The sequence was obtained from a man in his forties with primary liver carcinoma and hepatitis B virus infection. Input material: liver tumor tissue from sampling region 5. Subset indicated: tumor region T5, tumor centre. The chain has TRBV4-2 and TRBJ2-7; TRBD2 matches 8 bases. CDR3: CATTGLAGVHKSYEQYF. DNA for the CDR3: TGTGCCACTACTGGACTAGCTGGAGTTCATAAGTCCTACGAACAGTACTTC.